The TCR beta chain under discussion was sequenced for a study of blood T cell repertoires in COVID-19. Study summary: Sources were T cells, B-cell-depleted T cells, or PBMCs; the material itself was cDNA or gDNA.

Trimming removed 1 base from V and 7 bases from J, with 13 bases in between. The V gene's germline CDR1 is SGHAT and CDR2 FQNNGV. The CDR3 totals 15 residues. Repertoires were generated with immunoSEQ multiplex PCR, while TCRdb's copy carries only in-frame clones and drops some. Of 310,000 or so clones detected, 85% to 90% appear once; the ten largest clones hold 1.3%. This receptor was identified in a man in his 70s with acute or convalescent COVID-19. The sample comprised peripheral blood. The chain uses TRBV11-2 and TRBJ2-2, with D unclear. CDR3 in amino acids: CASSLGPTDGGELFF. DNA of the CDR3: TGTGCCAGCAGCTTAGGACCTACAGATGGCGGGGAGCTGTTTTTT.